These T cell receptor beta chains were read from a single sample in a study of OX40 agonist ivuxolimab in advanced cancers. TCRdb keeps only in-frame clones here, not all; method: immunoSEQ multiplex PCR. The sample has approximately 40,000 clones; 70% to 85% are singletons. The sequencing used CD4+ or CD8+ T cells sorted from blood, collected in a trial of the OX40 agonist ivuxolimab. Receptor source: an adult with an advanced solid tumor such as melanoma, head and neck, liver or kidney cancer. CDR3s include the opening cysteine and the closing phenylalanine or tryptophan. A D gene is named only where the DNA matches it firmly. Clone size is given for some rows only: seen once, a few or many times, or a class if the clone is expanded.

>-|-|TRBV11-1|TRBJ2-7
TGTGCCAGCAGCTCCGGTTGGGGTTTCGCGGGCTACGAGCAGTACTTC
CASSSGWGFAGYEQYF
>-|-|TRBV5-6|TRBJ1-3
TGTGCCAGCAGCTTGGTGCTACTCCCCTCTGGAAACACCATATATTTT
CASSLVLLPSGNTIYF
>-|TRBD2|TRBV10-1|TRBJ2-1
TGCGCCACTCAGTGGGACCTGATTTTATCGGGAGGGCCATTAATCTATGAGCAGTTCTTC
CATQWDLILSGGPLIYEQFF
>-|-|TRBV2|TRBJ1-4
TGTGCCAGCAGTGATGGGGACGGTGAAAAACTGTTTTTT
CASSDGDGEKLFF
>few|-|TRBV11-2|TRBJ2-2
TGTGCCAGCGGGAGAAACACCGGGGAGCTGTTTTTT
CASGRNTGELFF
>-|-|TRBV9|TRBJ2-5
TGTGCCAGCAGCGTACAGGACTTCCAAGAGACCCAGTACTTC
CASSVQDFQETQYF
>-|-|TRBV19|TRBJ1-5
TGTGCCAGTAGGCAACAGGTAAACCAGCCCCAGCATTTT
CASRQQVNQPQHF
>-|TRBD2|TRBV5-1|TRBJ2-5
TGCGCCAGCAGCTTGGGGACTAGCGGGAGAGAGACCCAGTACTTC
CASSLGTSGRETQYF
>-|TRBD1|TRBV19|TRBJ2-7
TGTGCCAGTAGTCCAGGGGGCTTGGGCTACGAGCAGTACTTC
CASSPGGLGYEQYF
>-|TRBD2|TRBV12-5|TRBJ2-4
TGTGCTAGCGGGGCCACACTAGCGGGAGGGATTTCGGCCAAAAACATTCAGTACTTC
CASGATLAGGISAKNIQYF
>-|-|TRBV2|TRBJ2-7
TGTGCCAACCGGGACGAAGCCTACGAGCAGTACTTC
CANRDEAYEQYF
>-|TRBD1|TRBV4-2|TRBJ1-5
TGTGCCAGCAGCCAAGCCTCGACAGGGGAAAATCAGCCCCAGCATTTT
CASSQASTGENQPQHF
>-|-|TRBV2|TRBJ1-1
TGTGCCAGCAGTTTCGACGCGAACACTGAAGCTTTCTTT
CASSFDANTEAFF
>-|TRBD2|TRBV14|TRBJ2-1
TGTGCCAGCAGCCAAGTTGTCGGGACTAACTACAATGAGCAGTTCTTC
CASSQVVGTNYNEQFF
>-|-|TRBV7-2|TRBJ2-1
TGTGCCAGCAGCCCAGGCCGGACTTTCTACAATGAGCAGTTCTTC
CASSPGRTFYNEQFF
>-|TRBD1|TRBV7-2|TRBJ2-3
TGTGCCAGCAGCGCCCGACAGGGTGGATTAGGTACGCAGTATTTT
CASSARQGGLGTQYF
>few|-|TRBV2|TRBJ2-1
TGTGCCAGCAGTGGATCCCTAGCATCGCCTCGTAATGAGCAGTTCTTC
CASSGSLASPRNEQFF
>-|TRBD1|TRBV6-1|TRBJ2-5
TGTGCCAGCAGTGGGACGTTAGTTGGACAGGGCCGAGAGACCCAGTACTTC
CASSGTLVGQGRETQYF
>once|-|TRBV10-1|TRBJ1-6
TGCGCCAGCAGTGTCGGGTTTGATGGCACTAGGGCCTATAATTCACCCCTCCACTTT
CASSVGFDGTRAYNSPLHF
>-|-|TRBV30|TRBJ2-7
TGTGCCTGGAGTAGACAGGCCTACGAGCAGTACTTC
CAWSRQAYEQYF
>few|-|TRBV5-6|TRBJ1-1
TGTGCCAGCAGCATCAGGGGAGTAGCTTTCTTT
CASSIRGVAFF
>few|-|TRBV29-1|TRBJ1-6
TGCAGCGTCTCCAACGGGGCTTCCGAGAATTCACCCCTCCACTTT
CSVSNGASENSPLHF
>-|-|TRBV15|TRBJ1-4
TGTGCCACCAGCAGAGATTCGGGTGAAAAACTGTTTTTT
CATSRDSGEKLFF
>-|-|TRBV2|TRBJ1-6
TGTGCCAGCACCCGGGACCCTAATTCACCCCTCCACTTT
CASTRDPNSPLHF
>-|-|TRBV6-1|TRBJ1-2
TGTGCCAGCAGTCTACAGGGAACGGAAGGCTACACCTTC
CASSLQGTEGYTF
>-|TRBD2|TRBV9|TRBJ2-2
TGTGCCAGCAGCGGATCTAGCGGGAGAACAGTTACCGGGGAGCTGTTTTTT
CASSGSSGRTVTGELFF
>-|-|TRBV6-6|TRBJ1-2
TGTGCCAGCAGTACCACCCCGGCCAGGGGAAACTATGGCTACACCTTC
CASSTTPARGNYGYTF
>-|TRBD2|TRBV9|TRBJ2-2
TGTGCCAGCAGCCCTCCGGGACTAGCGGGTACCGGGGAGCTGTTTTTT
CASSPPGLAGTGELFF
>-|TRBD2|TRBV5-6|TRBJ2-1
TGTGCCAGCAGCTCCTTAGCGGGAGCGGTCAGTGAGCAGTTCTTC
CASSSLAGAVSEQFF
>-|TRBD1|TRBV12-5|TRBJ1-6
TGTGCTAGTGGTTTGGGACAGGGGGCCAATTCACCCCTCCACTTT
CASGLGQGANSPLHF
>few|-|TRBV11-2|TRBJ2-7
TGTGCCAGCAGCTCTACCCTCGAGCAGTACTTC
CASSSTLEQYF
>-|-|TRBV7-2|TRBJ2-7
TGTGCCAGCAGCCCCGGACCGACCTACGAGCAGTACTTC
CASSPGPTYEQYF
>-|TRBD2|TRBV19|TRBJ2-3
TGTGCCAGTGGCGGGGGAGGGAGCACAGATACGCAGTATTTT
CASGGGGSTDTQYF
>-|-|TRBV7-2|TRBJ1-3
TGTGCCAGCAGCTTGGCGTCGGGGATCTCTGGAAACACCATATATTTT
CASSLASGISGNTIYF
>-|-|TRBV11-2|TRBJ2-1
TGTGCCAGCAGCTTATCGAGGGTTAATGAGCAGTTCTTC
CASSLSRVNEQFF
>-|-|TRBV7-6|TRBJ2-7
TGTGCCAGCAGCTCCAGGGTGGGGACCTACGAGCAGTACTTC
CASSSRVGTYEQYF
>-|-|TRBV19|TRBJ1-1
TGTGCCAGTAGTTCAAAGGGTATCACTGAAGCTTTCTTT
CASSSKGITEAFF
>-|TRBD1|TRBV4-3|TRBJ2-2
TGCGCCAGCAGCCCCTCCGGACAGGGGGCCGGCGGGGAGCTGTTTTTT
CASSPSGQGAGGELFF
>-|TRBD1|TRBV5-1|TRBJ1-2
TGCGCCAGCAGCTTAGAGACAGGGGAGTCTGACTATGGCTACACCTTC
CASSLETGESDYGYTF
>-|TRBD1|TRBV28|TRBJ1-1
TGTGCCAGCAGTGACCCACCGGGACAGGGGCTCGAAGCTTTCTTT
CASSDPPGQGLEAFF
>-|TRBD2|TRBV7-8|TRBJ2-3
TGTGCCAGCAGCTTATGGGAGGGTCAGCAGGATACGCAGTATTTT
CASSLWEGQQDTQYF
>-|TRBD1|TRBV29-1|TRBJ1-5
TGCAGCGTTTCAGGGGGCTCGGGCCAGCCCCAGCATTTT
CSVSGGSGQPQHF
>-|-|TRBV19|TRBJ1-5
TGTGCCAGTAGTATAGCGGGGGCTAGTCAGCCCCAGCATTTT
CASSIAGASQPQHF
>-|-|TRBV2|TRBJ1-1
TGTGCCAGCAGTCTACAGGGTAGAACGAGCCGTGCTGAAGCTTTCTTT
CASSLQGRTSRAEAFF
>-|TRBD2|TRBV9|TRBJ2-1
TGTGCCAGCAGCCGGCCTAGCGGAATCTCCTACAATGAGCAGTTCTTC
CASSRPSGISYNEQFF
>-|-|TRBV14|TRBJ1-2
TGTGCCAGCAGCCAAGTCGACTCCTATGGCTACACCTTC
CASSQVDSYGYTF
>-|TRBD2|TRBV15|TRBJ2-3
TGTGCCACCGGGGAGGGATGGACTAGCGGGGGCACAGATACGCAGTATTTT
CATGEGWTSGGTDTQYF
>-|-|TRBV7-2|TRBJ2-7
TGTGCCAGCAGCTTAGCTTCAGGGCACAACGAGCAGTACTTC
CASSLASGHNEQYF
>-|-|TRBV2|TRBJ1-2
TGTGCCAGCAGTGAAGCGGCCGTCCGCGGCTACACCTTC
CASSEAAVRGYTF
>-|-|TRBV7-8|TRBJ2-2
TGTGCCAGCAGCTTTGGGTCTTGGGGGCGCAGGGCCGGGGAGCTGTTTTTT
CASSFGSWGRRAGELFF
>-|-|TRBV6-5|TRBJ2-7
TGCGCCAGCAGCCCCAGGGGCGGGTACGAGCAGTACTTC
CASSPRGGYEQYF
>-|TRBD1|TRBV5-4|TRBJ1-4
TGTGCCAGCACCCGGACAGGCTCTAATGAAAAACTGTTTTTT
CASTRTGSNEKLFF
>-|-|TRBV9|TRBJ1-1
TGTGCCAGCAGCGCCCGCGAGGGGAACACTGAAGCTTTCTTT
CASSAREGNTEAFF
>-|TRBD2|TRBV19|TRBJ2-3
TGTGCCAGTCTCACTAGCGGGAGCCTGTATTTT
CASLTSGSLYF
>-|TRBD2|TRBV2|TRBJ2-5
TGTGCCAGCAGACGAAGACTAGCGGGAAATTCAGTGGGGACCCAGTACTTC
CASRRRLAGNSVGTQYF
>-|-|TRBV7-2|TRBJ2-2
TGTGCCAGCAGCCCTCTCCGACCGAACACCGGGGAGCTGTTTTTT
CASSPLRPNTGELFF
>-|-|TRBV9|TRBJ1-6
TGTGCCAGCAGCGATTCAGCCAGCTCCTATAATTCACCCCTCCACTTT
CASSDSASSYNSPLHF